This T cell receptor (beta chain) is drawn from a study of T cells of healthy individuals. The ends lost 7 bases at V and 6 bases at J; junction bases unmatched: 17. The length of the CDR3 is 15 residues. Germline V gene sequence: CDR1 SQVTM, CDR2 ANQGSEA. Via MiXCR, TCRdb re-called the 5' RACE reads, giving one row per CDR3 protein. This table holds 90,000 to 100,000 distinct CDR3 sequences, approximately 15% found once. This clonotype appeared a few times. The rearrangement uses TRBV29-1 and TRBJ2-7, with 8 nucleotides matching TRBD2. This TCR came from a human donor in good health. The CDR3 sequence is CSAAPGPAGDSEQYF. The DNA of the CDR3 is TGCAGCGCCGCCCCGGGCCCAGCGGGAGATTCCGAGCAGTACTTC.